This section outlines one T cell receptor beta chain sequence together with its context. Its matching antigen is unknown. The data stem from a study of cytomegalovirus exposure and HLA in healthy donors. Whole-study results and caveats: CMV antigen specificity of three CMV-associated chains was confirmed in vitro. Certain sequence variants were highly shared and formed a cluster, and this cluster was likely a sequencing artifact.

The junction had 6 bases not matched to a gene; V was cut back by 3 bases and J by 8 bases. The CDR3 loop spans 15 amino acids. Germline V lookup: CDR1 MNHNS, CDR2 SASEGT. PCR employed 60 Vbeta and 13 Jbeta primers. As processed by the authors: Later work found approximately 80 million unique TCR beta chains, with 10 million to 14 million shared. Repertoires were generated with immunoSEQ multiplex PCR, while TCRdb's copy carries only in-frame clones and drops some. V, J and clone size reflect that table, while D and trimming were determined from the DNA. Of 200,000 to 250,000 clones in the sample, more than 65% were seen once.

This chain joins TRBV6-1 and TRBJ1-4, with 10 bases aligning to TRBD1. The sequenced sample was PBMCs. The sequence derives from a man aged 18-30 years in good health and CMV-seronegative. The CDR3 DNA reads TGTGCCAGCAGTGACGTAGGGACAGGGGTGGAAAAACTGTTTTTT. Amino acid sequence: CASSDVGTGVEKLFF.